This T cell receptor (beta chain) was sequenced for a study of blood T cell repertoires in COVID-19. Overall study: Sites in the United States, Italy and Spain provided acute and convalescent COVID-19 samples.

Per the original methods: Using reference gene primer amplification, nucleated cell counts were estimated. Profiling relied on immunoSEQ multiplex PCR, and the TCRdb table lists in-frame clones only, not all of them. D and trimming were read from the DNA, whereas the V and J calls and clone size are those reported in that table. The sample has roughly 170,000 clones; roughly 80% are singletons. CDR1 KGHSH and CDR2 LQKENI come from the germline V gene. The CDR3 is made up of 18 amino acids. V was clipped by 6 bases and J by 0 bases, with 18 bases between them. The J gene is TRBJ2-6, the V gene TRBV18, with D unclear. Sequencing used peripheral blood. This clonotype was sampled from a human donor in a cohort sampled during active COVID-19. CDR3 sequence (DNA): TGTGCCAGCTCGGATCAGAGCCCCCTAGGCTCTGGGGCCAACGTCCTGACTTTC. As protein: CASSDQSPLGSGANVLTF.